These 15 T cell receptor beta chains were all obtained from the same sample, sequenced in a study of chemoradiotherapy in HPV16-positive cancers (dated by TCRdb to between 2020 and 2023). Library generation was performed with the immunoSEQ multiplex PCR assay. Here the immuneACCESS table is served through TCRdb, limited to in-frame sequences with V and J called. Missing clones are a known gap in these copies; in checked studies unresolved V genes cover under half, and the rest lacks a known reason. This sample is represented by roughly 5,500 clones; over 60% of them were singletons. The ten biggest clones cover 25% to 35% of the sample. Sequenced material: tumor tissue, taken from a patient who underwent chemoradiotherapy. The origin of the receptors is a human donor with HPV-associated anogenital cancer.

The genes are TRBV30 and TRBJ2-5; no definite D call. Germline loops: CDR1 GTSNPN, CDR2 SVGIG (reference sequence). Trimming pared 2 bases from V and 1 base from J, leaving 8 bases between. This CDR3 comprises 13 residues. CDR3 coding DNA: TGTGCCTGGAGTAGAAGGGCCCAAGAGACCCAGTACTTC. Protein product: CAWSRRAQETQYF.

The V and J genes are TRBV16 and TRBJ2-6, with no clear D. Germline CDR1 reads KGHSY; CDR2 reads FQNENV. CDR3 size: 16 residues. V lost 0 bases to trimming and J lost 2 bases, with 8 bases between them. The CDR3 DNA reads TGTGCCAGCAGCCAATCTAGGTGGGCTGGGGCCAACGTCCTGACTTTC. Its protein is CASSQSRWAGANVLTF.

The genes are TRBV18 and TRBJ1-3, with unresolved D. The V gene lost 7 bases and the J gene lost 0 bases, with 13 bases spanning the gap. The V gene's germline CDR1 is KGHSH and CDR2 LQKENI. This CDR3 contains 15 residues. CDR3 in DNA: TGTGCCAGCTTACAAGTCTGCATCTCTGGAAACACCATATATTTT. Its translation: CASLQVCISGNTIYF.

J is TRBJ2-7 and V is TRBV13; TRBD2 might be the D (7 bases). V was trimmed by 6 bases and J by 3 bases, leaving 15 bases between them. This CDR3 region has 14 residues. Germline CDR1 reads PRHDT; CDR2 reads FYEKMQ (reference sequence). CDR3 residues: CASRQQGGHYEQYF. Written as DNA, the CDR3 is TGTGCCAGCAGGCAACAGGGAGGGCACTACGAGCAGTACTTC.

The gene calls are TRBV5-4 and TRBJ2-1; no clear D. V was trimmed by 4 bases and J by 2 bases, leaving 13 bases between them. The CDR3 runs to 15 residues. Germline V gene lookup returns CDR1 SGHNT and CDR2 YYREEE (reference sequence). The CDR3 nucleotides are TGTGCCAGCAGCCACGTAAGTCATACCTACAATGAGCAGTTCTTC. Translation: CASSHVSHTYNEQFF.

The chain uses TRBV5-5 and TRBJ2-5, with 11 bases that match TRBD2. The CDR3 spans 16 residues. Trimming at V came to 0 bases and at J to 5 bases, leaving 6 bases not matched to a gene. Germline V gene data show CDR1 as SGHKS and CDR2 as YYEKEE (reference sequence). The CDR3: CASSLELAGGRETQYF. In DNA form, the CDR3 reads TGTGCCAGCAGCTTGGAGTTAGCGGGAGGGCGGGAGACCCAGTACTTC.

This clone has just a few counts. The CDR3 DNA reads as TGTGCCAGCAGCGAGCCTGGCGGGGACTTGGACGAGCAGTACTTC. This codes for CASSEPGGDLDEQYF. The chain recombines TRBV25-1 with TRBJ2-7; a weak D match, TRBD2 (6 bases). Germline V gene sequence: CDR1 MGHDK, CDR2 SYGVNS. There are 15 residues in the CDR3. V was trimmed by 6 bases and J by 5 bases, leaving 20 bases between them.

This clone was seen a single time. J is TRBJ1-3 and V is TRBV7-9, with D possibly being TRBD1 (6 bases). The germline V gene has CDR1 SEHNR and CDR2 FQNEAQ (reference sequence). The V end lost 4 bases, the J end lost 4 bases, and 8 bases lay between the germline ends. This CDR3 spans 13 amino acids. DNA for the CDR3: TGTGCCAGCAGCTCAGACAGGGGAAACACCATATATTTT. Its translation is CASSSDRGNTIYF.

CDR3 residues: CASSLSRPNEQFF. In DNA form, the CDR3 reads TGTGCCAGCAGCTTATCGAGGCCCAATGAGCAGTTCTTC. The V call is TRBV7-9, the J call TRBJ2-1, with no clear D. Germline CDR1 reads SEHNR; CDR2 reads FQNEAQ (reference sequence). The V end lost 2 bases, the J end lost 6 bases, and 8 bases lay between the germline ends. There are 13 residues in the CDR3.

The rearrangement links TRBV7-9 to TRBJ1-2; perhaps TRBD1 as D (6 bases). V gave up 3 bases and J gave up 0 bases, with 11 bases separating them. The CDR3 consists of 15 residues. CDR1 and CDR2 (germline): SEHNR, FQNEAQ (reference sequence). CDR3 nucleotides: TGTGCCAGCAGCTTTTCTGCAGGGGCTAACTATGGCTACACCTTC. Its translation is CASSFSAGANYGYTF.

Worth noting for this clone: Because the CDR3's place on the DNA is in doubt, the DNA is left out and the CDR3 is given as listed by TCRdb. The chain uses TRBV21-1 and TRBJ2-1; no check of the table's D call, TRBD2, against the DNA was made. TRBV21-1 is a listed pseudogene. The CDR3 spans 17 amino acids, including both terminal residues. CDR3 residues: CASSKVGSGSSYNEQFF.

In DNA, the CDR3 is TGTGCCAGCAGGGGGACTAGCGGTGGGGGGGAGCAGTACTTC. Encoded protein: CASRGTSGGGEQYF. The chain uses TRBV6-5 and TRBJ2-7, with TRBD2 matching over 11 bases. Germline CDR1 reads MNHEY; CDR2 reads SVGAGI. V shed 6 bases, J shed 7 bases, and the junction held 8 bases outside the gene matches. This CDR3 is 14 amino acids long.

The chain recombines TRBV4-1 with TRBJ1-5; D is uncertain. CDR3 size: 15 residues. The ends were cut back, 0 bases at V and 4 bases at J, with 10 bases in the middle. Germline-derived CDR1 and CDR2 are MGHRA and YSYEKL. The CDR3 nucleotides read TGCGCCAGCAGCCAAGAACCCTGGGGTAATCAGCCCCAGCATTTT. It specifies CASSQEPWGNQPQHF.

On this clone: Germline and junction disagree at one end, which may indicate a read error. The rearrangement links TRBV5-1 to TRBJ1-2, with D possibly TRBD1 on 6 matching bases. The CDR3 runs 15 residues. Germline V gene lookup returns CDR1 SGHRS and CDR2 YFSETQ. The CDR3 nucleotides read TGCGCCGGCAGCTTTCCGGGGGCTGAAGCCTATGGCTACACCTTC. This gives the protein CAGSFPGAEAYGYTF.

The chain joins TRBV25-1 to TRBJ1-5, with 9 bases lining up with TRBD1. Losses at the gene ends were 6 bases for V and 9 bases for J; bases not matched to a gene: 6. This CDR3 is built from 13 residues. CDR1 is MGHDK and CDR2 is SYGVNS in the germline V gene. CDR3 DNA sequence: TGTGCCAGCAGCACGGGACAGGGCCTGCCCCAGCATTTT. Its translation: CASSTGQGLPQHF.